The 2 T cell receptor beta chains listed next were all sequenced from one sample in a study of blood T cell repertoires in COVID-19. TCRdb's table, derived via immunoSEQ multiplex PCR, lists solely in-frame clones and lacks some. The data contain 150,000 to 170,000 clones, about 85% of them singletons. The sample consisted of peripheral blood. The receptors stem from a woman in her sixties with COVID-19, enrolled during active disease.

This clone was seen a handful of times. The chain recombines TRBV25-1 with TRBJ2-2, with TRBD1 matching over 8 bases. Germline trimming cut 3 bases from V and 3 bases from J; bases unmatched to any gene: 6. The germline V gene encodes CDR1 MGHDK and CDR2 SYGVNS. This CDR3 is 16 amino acids long. Here the CDR3 reads CASSDLDRGHTGELFF. The CDR3 coding sequence is TGTGCCAGCAGTGACCTCGACAGGGGCCACACCGGGGAGCTGTTTTTT.

CDR3 bases: TGTGCCAGCAGCTTAGTTTTAATCCATGAGCAGTTCTTC. Its protein is CASSLVLIHEQFF. This sequence joins TRBV11-2 and TRBJ2-1; D not certain. Germline values: CDR1 SGHAT, CDR2 FQNNGV. This CDR3 spans 13 amino acids. V shed 1 base and J shed 8 bases, with 9 bases lying between them.